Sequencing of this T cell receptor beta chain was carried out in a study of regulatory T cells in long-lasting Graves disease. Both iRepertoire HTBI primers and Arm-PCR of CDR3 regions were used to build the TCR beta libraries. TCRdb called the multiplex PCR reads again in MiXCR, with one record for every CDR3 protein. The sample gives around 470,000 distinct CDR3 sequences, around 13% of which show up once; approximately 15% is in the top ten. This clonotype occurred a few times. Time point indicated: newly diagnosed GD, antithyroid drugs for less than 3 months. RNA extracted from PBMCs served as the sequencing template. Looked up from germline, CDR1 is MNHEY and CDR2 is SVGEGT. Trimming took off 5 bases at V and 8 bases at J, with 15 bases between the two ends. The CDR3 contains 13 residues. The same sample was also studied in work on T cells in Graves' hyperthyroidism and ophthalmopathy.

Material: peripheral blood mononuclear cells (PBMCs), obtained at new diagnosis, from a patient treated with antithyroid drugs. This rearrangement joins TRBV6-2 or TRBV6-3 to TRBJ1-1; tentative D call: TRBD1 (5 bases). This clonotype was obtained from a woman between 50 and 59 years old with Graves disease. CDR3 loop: CASSTARGGEAFF. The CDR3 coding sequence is TGTGCCAGCAGTACCGCTCGGGGCGGCGAAGCTTTCTTT.